Listed below are T cell receptor beta chains from one sample, sequenced in a study of identical twins. A single record per CDR3 protein comes from TCRdb applying MiXCR to the 5' RACE reads. The data hold some 1,700,000 distinct CDR3 sequences, with about 32% observed a single time. The sample comprised cord blood. These receptors all stem from a newborn girl in good health. The CDR3 runs from the conserved cysteine through the conserved F or W. The D gene is left open where the match is weak. Rows give clone size only sometimes, using once, few, many, or a class for an expanded clone.

d_gene: .; abundance: .; v_gene: TRBV20-1; j_gene: TRBJ1-5; CDR3nt: TGCAGTGCTAGATTAGGGCAGGGCAATCAGCCCCAGCATTTT; CDR3aa: CSARLGQGNQPQHF
d_gene: .; abundance: few; v_gene: TRBV20-1; j_gene: TRBJ1-2; CDR3nt: TGCAGTGCTAGAGCCTCCACAACAGGGAACTATGGCTACACCTTC; CDR3aa: CSARASTTGNYGYTF
d_gene: .; abundance: few; v_gene: TRBV6-1; j_gene: TRBJ2-3; CDR3nt: TGTGCCAGCCTCACCGGCGGTATTACGCAGTATTTT; CDR3aa: CASLTGGITQYF
d_gene: TRBD2; abundance: few; v_gene: TRBV7-2; j_gene: TRBJ2-1; CDR3nt: TGTGCCAGCAGCTTAGCGACAGCGGGGGCCAATGAGCAGTTCTTC; CDR3aa: CASSLATAGANEQFF
d_gene: .; abundance: .; v_gene: TRBV20-1; j_gene: TRBJ1-4; CDR3nt: TGCAGTGCTTACCCTGGAGGGGGGCGCGGAGAAAAACTGTTTTTT; CDR3aa: CSAYPGGGRGEKLFF
d_gene: .; abundance: few; v_gene: TRBV27; j_gene: TRBJ2-1; CDR3nt: TGTGCCAGCAGTTTGGAGGGAGTGGGGGAGCAGTTCTTC; CDR3aa: CASSLEGVGEQFF
d_gene: .; abundance: few; v_gene: TRBV28; j_gene: TRBJ2-1; CDR3nt: TGTGCCAGCAGTTTCCCGATGGGTTCCGGCTCCTACAATGAGCAGTTCTTC; CDR3aa: CASSFPMGSGSYNEQFF
d_gene: .; abundance: .; v_gene: TRBV24-1; j_gene: TRBJ2-5; CDR3nt: TGTGCCACCAGTGATCCGGGGAGGGAGACCCAGTACTTC; CDR3aa: CATSDPGRETQYF
d_gene: .; abundance: .; v_gene: TRBV24-1; j_gene: TRBJ2-1; CDR3nt: TGTGCCACCAGTGATTTAGCGTTACACAATGAGCAGTTCTTC; CDR3aa: CATSDLALHNEQFF
d_gene: TRBD1; abundance: .; v_gene: TRBV20-1; j_gene: TRBJ2-5; CDR3nt: TGCAGTGCTAGAGCCCGGGACAGTGAGACCCAGTACTTC; CDR3aa: CSARARDSETQYF
d_gene: TRBD2; abundance: .; v_gene: TRBV12-3/TRBV12-4; j_gene: TRBJ2-3; CDR3nt: TGTGCCAGCAGAGAACTCTTAATAGCGGGGGCCACTAGCACAGATACGCAGTATTTT; CDR3aa: CASRELLIAGATSTDTQYF
d_gene: TRBD1; abundance: .; v_gene: TRBV2; j_gene: TRBJ2-7; CDR3nt: TGTGCCAGCAGTGAATGGGCAGGGGGCTCCTACGAGCAGTACTTC; CDR3aa: CASSEWAGGSYEQYF
d_gene: .; abundance: .; v_gene: TRBV10-3; j_gene: TRBJ2-1; CDR3nt: TGTGCCATGGGCGGGGTCTCCTACAATGAGCAGTTCTTC; CDR3aa: CAMGGVSYNEQFF
d_gene: TRBD1; abundance: .; v_gene: TRBV28; j_gene: TRBJ2-3; CDR3nt: TGTGCCAGCAGTACGGACAGGGGGGCAGATACGCAGTATTTT; CDR3aa: CASSTDRGADTQYF
d_gene: .; abundance: many; v_gene: TRBV12-5; j_gene: TRBJ2-1; CDR3nt: TGTGCTAGTGGCCCCGACAGGCTCAATGAGCAGTTCTTC; CDR3aa: CASGPDRLNEQFF
d_gene: TRBD2; abundance: .; v_gene: TRBV15; j_gene: TRBJ2-3; CDR3nt: TGTGCCACCAGCAGAGATTACAGCGGGATCTTGACAGATACGCAGTATTTT; CDR3aa: CATSRDYSGILTDTQYF
d_gene: TRBD2; abundance: .; v_gene: TRBV7-9; j_gene: TRBJ2-1; CDR3nt: TGTGCCAGCACCCAAACTTTGCGGGGGACCCTTTACAATGAGCAGTACTTT; CDR3aa: CASTQTLRGTLYNEQYF
d_gene: TRBD1; abundance: .; v_gene: TRBV18; j_gene: TRBJ1-1; CDR3nt: TGTGCCAGCTCACCACGGGGAACAGGGGGCACTGAAGCTTTCTTT; CDR3aa: CASSPRGTGGTEAFF
d_gene: .; abundance: .; v_gene: TRBV20-1; j_gene: TRBJ2-5; CDR3nt: TGCAGTGCTAGAGTTTCCACCCAAGAGACCCAGTACTTC; CDR3aa: CSARVSTQETQYF
d_gene: TRBD1; abundance: .; v_gene: TRBV6-6; j_gene: TRBJ1-4; CDR3nt: TGTGCCAGCAGGTCCCGGGACAGGGGGCGTGAAAAACTGTTTTTT; CDR3aa: CASRSRDRGREKLFF
d_gene: TRBD2; abundance: .; v_gene: TRBV20-1; j_gene: TRBJ2-5; CDR3nt: TGCAGTGCGTCGAAAGCGGGGGAAGAGACCCAGTACTTC; CDR3aa: CSASKAGEETQYF
d_gene: .; abundance: few; v_gene: TRBV13; j_gene: TRBJ2-7; CDR3nt: TGTGCCAGCAGCTTAGGGGTCCGGGTTGGCGGAGACTACGAGCAGTACTTC; CDR3aa: CASSLGVRVGGDYEQYF
d_gene: TRBD2; abundance: .; v_gene: TRBV5-4; j_gene: TRBJ2-5; CDR3nt: TGTGCCAGCAGCTTGGGGATAGCGGGGGTGATTCAAGAGACCCAGTACTTC; CDR3aa: CASSLGIAGVIQETQYF
d_gene: .; abundance: .; v_gene: TRBV19; j_gene: TRBJ2-7; CDR3nt: TGTGCCAGTAGTGAACGGGAGTTCGGGTACGAGCAGTACTTC; CDR3aa: CASSEREFGYEQYF
d_gene: .; abundance: .; v_gene: TRBV14; j_gene: TRBJ1-6; CDR3nt: TGTGCCAGCAGCCAAGATGGGTGGTACTATAATTCACCCCTCCACTTT; CDR3aa: CASSQDGWYYNSPLHF
d_gene: TRBD2; abundance: few; v_gene: TRBV20-1; j_gene: TRBJ2-1; CDR3nt: TGCAGTGCTAGAAACCTAGCGGGGGCAACTAGCTCCTACAATGAGCAGTTCTTC; CDR3aa: CSARNLAGATSSYNEQFF
d_gene: .; abundance: once; v_gene: TRBV20-1; j_gene: TRBJ2-5; CDR3nt: TGCAGTGCGATCGGGACAGTTGGCGGGACCCACTACTTC; CDR3aa: CSAIGTVGGTHYF
d_gene: .; abundance: few; v_gene: TRBV5-1; j_gene: TRBJ1-2; CDR3nt: TGCGCCAGCAGGGCCCCTGGGACACCGTATGGCTACACCTTC; CDR3aa: CASRAPGTPYGYTF
d_gene: .; abundance: once; v_gene: TRBV7-8; j_gene: TRBJ1-3; CDR3nt: TGTGCCAGCAGCGCGACGGTATTCCCGGGGGACACCATATATTTT; CDR3aa: CASSATVFPGDTIYF
d_gene: TRBD1; abundance: .; v_gene: TRBV20-1; j_gene: TRBJ1-3; CDR3nt: TGCAGTGCTCCACGACAGGGTCCTGGAAACACCATATATTTT; CDR3aa: CSAPRQGPGNTIYF
d_gene: .; abundance: few; v_gene: TRBV15; j_gene: TRBJ2-1; CDR3nt: TGTGCCACCAGCAGGGGCTCGACCTACAATGAGCAGTTCTTC; CDR3aa: CATSRGSTYNEQFF
d_gene: .; abundance: .; v_gene: TRBV9; j_gene: TRBJ2-1; CDR3nt: TGTGCCAGCAGCCCTCAAGGGCCCCGCACAAATGAGCAGTTCTTC; CDR3aa: CASSPQGPRTNEQFF
d_gene: TRBD2; abundance: many; v_gene: TRBV4-2; j_gene: TRBJ2-3; CDR3nt: TGTGCCAGCAGCCAAGATCCCGTTAGAATAGCGGGGTTGGATACGCAGTATTTT; CDR3aa: CASSQDPVRIAGLDTQYF
d_gene: TRBD2; abundance: .; v_gene: TRBV5-1; j_gene: TRBJ2-1; CDR3nt: TGCGCCAGCAGCTTGGAGCGGGAGGATTTTTCCCATGAGCAGTTCTTC; CDR3aa: CASSLEREDFSHEQFF
d_gene: TRBD2; abundance: few; v_gene: TRBV20-1; j_gene: TRBJ2-7; CDR3nt: TGCAGTGCTACGGGACTAGCGGGAGTTTACGAGCAGTACTTC; CDR3aa: CSATGLAGVYEQYF
d_gene: TRBD2; abundance: .; v_gene: TRBV20-1; j_gene: TRBJ2-3; CDR3nt: TGCAGTGCTACACCGGGACTAGCGGGCTCAGATACGCAGTATTTT; CDR3aa: CSATPGLAGSDTQYF
d_gene: .; abundance: .; v_gene: TRBV24-1; j_gene: TRBJ2-7; CDR3nt: TGTGCCACCAGTGATTTAGTCGGGTGGTCCTACGAGCAGTACTTC; CDR3aa: CATSDLVGWSYEQYF
d_gene: TRBD1; abundance: .; v_gene: TRBV12-3/TRBV12-4; j_gene: TRBJ2-4; CDR3nt: TGTGCCAGCGCCCTTGGACAGGGGCGGAACATTCAGTACTTC; CDR3aa: CASALGQGRNIQYF
d_gene: .; abundance: .; v_gene: TRBV20-1; j_gene: TRBJ1-2; CDR3nt: TGCAGTGATAGAGATCTTAGGTACTATGGCTACACCTTC; CDR3aa: CSDRDLRYYGYTF
d_gene: .; abundance: .; v_gene: TRBV5-1; j_gene: TRBJ2-1; CDR3nt: TGCGCCAGCAGCTTGGCCCGATGGGGCTACAATGAGCAGTTCTTC; CDR3aa: CASSLARWGYNEQFF
d_gene: .; abundance: few; v_gene: TRBV21-1; j_gene: TRBJ1-1; CDR3nt: TGTGCCAGCAGCAAAGCTAACAGGGGGCGCACTGAAGCTTTCTTT; CDR3aa: CASSKANRGRTEAFF
d_gene: .; abundance: .; v_gene: TRBV20-1; j_gene: TRBJ2-3; CDR3nt: TGCAGTGCAAGATCCCCTGCGGCAGATACGCAGTATTTT; CDR3aa: CSARSPAADTQYF
d_gene: .; abundance: few; v_gene: TRBV18; j_gene: TRBJ2-1; CDR3nt: TGTGCCAGCTCACAACCACCTTCCTTAGGCGGAGGGCAGTTCTTC; CDR3aa: CASSQPPSLGGGQFF
d_gene: .; abundance: .; v_gene: TRBV18; j_gene: TRBJ1-1; CDR3nt: TGTGCCAGCTCACCCGACGTCTTCATGAACACTGAAGCTTTCTTT; CDR3aa: CASSPDVFMNTEAFF
d_gene: .; abundance: .; v_gene: TRBV20-1; j_gene: TRBJ1-6; CDR3nt: TGCAGTGCTAGACCCCCTCGGGGAGTAGGTAATTCACCCCTCCACTTT; CDR3aa: CSARPPRGVGNSPLHF
d_gene: TRBD1; abundance: few; v_gene: TRBV9; j_gene: TRBJ2-7; CDR3nt: TGTGCCAGCAGCCCATACTCCGGGACAGGGTTGAACGAGCAGTACTTC; CDR3aa: CASSPYSGTGLNEQYF
d_gene: TRBD2; abundance: .; v_gene: TRBV3-1; j_gene: TRBJ2-7; CDR3nt: TGTGCCAGCAGCCAAGATTCGGGAGCGGGGGTGAGCGAGCAGTACTTC; CDR3aa: CASSQDSGAGVSEQYF
d_gene: TRBD1; abundance: .; v_gene: TRBV10-3; j_gene: TRBJ1-2; CDR3nt: TGTGCCATCAGTCCCAGGGGGGCGGATGGCTACACCTTC; CDR3aa: CAISPRGADGYTF
d_gene: .; abundance: .; v_gene: TRBV27; j_gene: TRBJ2-1; CDR3nt: TGTGCCAGCAGTCCGCGATGGGCGGGTGAGCAGTTCTTC; CDR3aa: CASSPRWAGEQFF
d_gene: TRBD1; abundance: few; v_gene: TRBV5-1; j_gene: TRBJ2-5; CDR3nt: TGCGCCAGCACCTCTCCAGGGGGTAGAAAGACCCAGTACTTC; CDR3aa: CASTSPGGRKTQYF
d_gene: .; abundance: .; v_gene: TRBV7-9; j_gene: TRBJ1-1; CDR3nt: TGTGCCAGCAGCTCTCTAAAACGGGTCGAAGCTTTCTTT; CDR3aa: CASSSLKRVEAFF
d_gene: .; abundance: .; v_gene: TRBV24-1; j_gene: TRBJ1-2; CDR3nt: TGTGCCACCAGTGACGCGGACACTCTGGGAGGCTACACCTTC; CDR3aa: CATSDADTLGGYTF
d_gene: .; abundance: few; v_gene: TRBV7-8; j_gene: TRBJ1-4; CDR3nt: TGTGCCAGCAGCTTTGACAGGCTGAATGAAAAACTGTTTTTT; CDR3aa: CASSFDRLNEKLFF
d_gene: .; abundance: few; v_gene: TRBV5-1; j_gene: TRBJ2-3; CDR3nt: TGCGCCAGCAGCCCAATTATCAGCGTCGGGACAGATACGCAGTATTTT; CDR3aa: CASSPIISVGTDTQYF
d_gene: .; abundance: many; v_gene: TRBV24-1; j_gene: TRBJ2-1; CDR3nt: TGTGCCACCAGTGACCCACGGGACCGATCCTACAATGAGCAGTTCTTC; CDR3aa: CATSDPRDRSYNEQFF
d_gene: .; abundance: .; v_gene: TRBV6-5; j_gene: TRBJ2-3; CDR3nt: TGTGCCAGCAGACCCCTAGGGGGAGGCACAGATACGCAGTATTTT; CDR3aa: CASRPLGGGTDTQYF
d_gene: TRBD1; abundance: few; v_gene: TRBV20-1; j_gene: TRBJ1-4; CDR3nt: TGCAGTGCTCGCTCCAAAAACAGGGGGGTTAATGAAAAACTGTTTTTT; CDR3aa: CSARSKNRGVNEKLFF